Included here is one T cell receptor (beta chain) sequence, with context. What it recognizes is unknown. The data originate from a study of graft-versus-host responses after intestinal transplantation. Across the study: Recipients obtained multivisceral, liver-intestinal, or isolated intestinal transplants. The study gave all recipients anti-thymocyte globulin induction, then tacrolimus and steroids for approximately three years. Study outcomes and limitations: Across patients carrying graft-donor T cell macrochimerism, allografts held high graft-versus-host to host-versus-graft clonal ratios.

There are 16 residues in the CDR3. From germline, CDR1 is GTSNPN and CDR2 SVGIG (reference sequence). The V end was cut by 2 bases, the J end by 4 bases, with 20 bases between. TCRdb keeps only in-frame clones here, not all; method: immunoSEQ multiplex PCR. This sample has some 27,000 clones, with more than 85% found just once. Sequenced material: PBMCs, taken 18 days after transplant. The chain recombines TRBV30 with TRBJ1-2; D perhaps matches TRBD1 (5 bases). The TCR was taken from a human patient who received an intestinal transplant, so some T cells may come from the graft donor. The CDR3 reads CAWSPRVGPGVYGYTF. CDR3 coding DNA: TGTGCCTGGAGTCCACGTGTGGGACCAGGAGTCTATGGCTACACCTTC.